The TCR beta chain described here comes from a study of shared clonotypes between healthy human individuals. The V end lost 2 bases, the J end lost 4 bases, and 9 bases lay between the germline ends. Germline values: CDR1 SGHTA, CDR2 FQGTGA. The CDR3 consists of 14 residues. Study-wide points: Memory subsets generally showed lower estimated richness than naive subsets. Among donors, sharing of clonotypes was expected to be affected by sequencing depth. Sharing across four donors was seen in around 5.1% of naive CD4 clonotypes. Clonotypes which were not shared had lower generation probabilities than clonotypes that all four donors shared.

Points on this clone: Its cognate antigen is unknown.

Clones were sequenced by immunoSEQ multiplex PCR, and TCRdb holds only the in-frame ones, with some missing. The sample carries about 2,100,000 clones, 90% to 95% recorded once. Only CD45RO-negative cells positively selected for CCR7 counted as naive CD8 cells, so terminally differentiated effector memory CD45RA+ cells were excluded. Sequencing was performed on naive CD8+ T cells from PBMCs. The TCR was taken from a young man in good health. Some clones in this sample may be carry-over from other donors' samples. J is TRBJ2-1 and V is TRBV7-3; D uncertain. CDR3 protein: CASSLGQQYNEQFF. The CDR3, as DNA: TGTGCCAGCAGCTTAGGGCAGCAATACAATGAGCAGTTCTTC.